The 9 T cell receptor beta chains listed next were all sequenced from one sample in a study of shared clonotypes between healthy human individuals. TCRdb's table, derived via immunoSEQ multiplex PCR, lists solely in-frame clones and lacks some. In the table there are fewer than 600,000 clones, more than 65% of which are singletons. Sequenced material: PBMCs. These receptors were taken from a woman aged 40 to 50 in good health. Some clones in this sample may be carry-over from other donors' samples.

This chain joins TRBV28 and TRBJ1-5; maybe TRBD1 (5 bases). From germline, CDR1 is MDHEN and CDR2 SYDVKM. Trimming removed 6 bases at V and 4 bases at J, with 19 bases between. The CDR3 is 16 amino acids. CDR3 sequence (DNA): TGTGCCAGCAGCCGCATAGGGGAACAGTTAAATCAGCCCCAGCATTTT. Its protein product is CASSRIGEQLNQPQHF.

This clone has more than one count but fewer than ten. The V gene is TRBV6-1, the J gene TRBJ2-5; 7 bases line up with TRBD2. The assigned J gene may be wrong: the sequence end matches TRBJ2-7 better. The CDR3 totals 13 residues. Germline CDR1 is MNHNS and CDR2 is SASEGT. The CDR3 reads CASSEGDYYEQYF. The CDR3 bases are TGTGCCAGCAGTGAAGGGGACTACTACGAGCAGTACTTC.

The gene calls are TRBV10-2 and TRBJ2-1; TRBD2 is a possible D gene (6 bases). The CDR3 covers 17 residues. Per the germline V gene, CDR1 is WSHSY and CDR2 is SAAADI. V was cut by 3 bases and J by 2 bases, with 17 bases left in between. CDR3: CASSESFGLAPYNEQFF. The CDR3 region has the DNA TGCGCCAGCAGTGAATCGTTTGGGCTAGCGCCCTACAATGAGCAGTTCTTC.

The gene calls are TRBV30 and TRBJ2-1, with a weak D call TRBD2 (6 bases). The V end was cut by 2 bases, the J end by 9 bases, with 11 bases between. This CDR3 comprises 12 residues. Per the germline V gene, CDR1 is GTSNPN and CDR2 is SVGIG (reference sequence). CDR3: CAWSKEGSEQFF. The CDR3 region has the DNA TGTGCCTGGAGTAAGGAGGGAAGTGAGCAGTTCTTC.

The chain joins TRBV10-3 to TRBJ2-3; no firm D call. The CDR3 covers 15 residues. The V gene lost 3 bases and the J gene lost 0 bases, with 10 bases spanning the gap. Germline V gives CDR1 ENHRY, CDR2 SYGVKD. The CDR3 region has the DNA TGTGCCATCAGTGAAGGTCTATCTAGCACAGATACGCAGTATTTT. Protein sequence: CAISEGLSSTDTQYF.

The chain joins TRBV5-4 to TRBJ2-3; 13 bases match TRBD2. The V gene end was trimmed by 5 bases and the J gene end by 1 base; junction bases not matched to a gene: 10. The CDR3 is made up of 18 amino acids. From germline, CDR1 is SGHNT and CDR2 YYREEE (reference sequence). CDR3 sequence reads: CASRDQLAGGPGTDTQYF. The CDR3 DNA reads as TGTGCCAGCAGGGACCAACTAGCGGGAGGGCCGGGCACAGATACGCAGTATTTT.

This clone was observed a single time. The chain carries TRBV14 and TRBJ2-5; 8 bases are shared with TRBD2. The germline V gene has CDR1 SGHDN and CDR2 FVKESK. CDR3 length equals 13 residues. The CDR3 is CASAPAGVQTQYF. The CDR3 DNA sequence: TGTGCTAGCGCCCCAGCGGGGGTTCAGACCCAGTACTTC.

The table lists this clone with a few counts. The chain carries TRBV27 and TRBJ2-3, with TRBD1 matching over 12 bases. Germline trimming cut 8 bases from V and 2 bases from J; bases unmatched to any gene: 8. The CDR3 runs to 16 residues. Germline assignment: CDR1 MNHEY and CDR2 SMNVEV (reference sequence). CDR3 DNA sequence: TGTGCCAGCTCCGGGACAGGGGGCCCTTACACAGATACGCAGTATTTT. This encodes CASSGTGGPYTDTQYF.

The chain is built from TRBV18 and TRBJ2-7, with 7 bases matching TRBD2. The CDR3 spans 15 residues. Germline CDR1 and CDR2: KGHSH and LQKENI. After removal of 3 bases from V and 4 bases from J, the junction contained 9 bases not matched to a gene. CDR3 bases: TGTGCCAGCTCACCTCGGAGCGGGAACCAATACGAGCAGTACTTC. This codes for CASSPRSGNQYEQYF.